Detailed here is one T cell receptor beta chain. The germline gene is not matched at one end of the junction; a read error may be the cause. TCRdb redid the calling of the 5' RACE reads with MiXCR, one entry per CDR3 protein. The sample includes some 38,000 distinct CDR3 sequences, 4.8% of them seen just once. This sample is drawn from a study of neurological immune-mediated disorders. The length of the CDR3 is 12 residues. Germline assignment: CDR1 LGHNA and CDR2 YSLEER. Sequencing was performed on CD4+ T cells from blood. The chain combines TRBV4-3 with TRBJ2-1; D not resolved. The clonotype originates from a man aged 18-30 years in good health. The CDR3 spells CDSSQVGYEQFF. For the CDR3, the DNA is TGCGACAGCAGCCAAGTGGGTTATGAGCAATTCTTC.